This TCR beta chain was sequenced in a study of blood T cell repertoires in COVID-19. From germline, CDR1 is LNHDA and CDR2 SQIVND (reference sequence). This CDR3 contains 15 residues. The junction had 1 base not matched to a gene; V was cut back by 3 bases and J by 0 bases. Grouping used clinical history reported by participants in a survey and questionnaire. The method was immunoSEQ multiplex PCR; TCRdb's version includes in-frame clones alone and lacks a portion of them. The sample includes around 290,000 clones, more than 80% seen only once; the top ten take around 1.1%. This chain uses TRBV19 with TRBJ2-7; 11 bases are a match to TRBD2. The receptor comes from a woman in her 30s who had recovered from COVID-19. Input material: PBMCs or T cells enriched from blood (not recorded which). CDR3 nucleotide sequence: TGTGCCAGTAGTATCCTAGCGGGAGGCTCCTACGAGCAGTACTTC. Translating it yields CASSILAGGSYEQYF. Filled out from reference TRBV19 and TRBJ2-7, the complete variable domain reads DGGITQSPKYLFRKEGQNVTLSCEQNLNHDAMYWYRQDPGQGLRLIYYSQIVNDFQKGDIAEGYSVSREKKESFPLTVTSAQKNPTAFYLCASSILAGGSYEQYFGPGTRLTVT.